These 11 T cell receptor beta chains were sequenced from one sample in a study of T cell responses to AZD1222 COVID-19 vaccine. The data were produced by immunoSEQ multiplex PCR, yet TCRdb's version contains in-frame clones alone and is incomplete. Of fewer than 85,000 clones listed, over 75% are singletons. Source: peripheral blood, taken on day 0 of AZD1222 vaccination. Receptors were obtained from an adult in good health.

In its sample, this clone was seen once. V is TRBV6-5 and J is TRBJ2-1, with 13 positions matching TRBD2. Trimming removed 3 bases from V and 8 bases from J; junction bases left unmatched: 4. The CDR3 runs 15 residues. The germline CDR1 and CDR2 sequences are MNHEY and SVGAGI. The chain's CDR3 is CASSYGTSGIDEQFF. The CDR3, as DNA: TGTGCCAGCAGTTATGGGACTAGCGGGATCGATGAGCAGTTCTTC.

A few counts support this clone. The chain employs TRBV27 and TRBJ2-5, with TRBD1 identical over 8 bases. CDR1 MNHEY and CDR2 SMNVEV come from the germline V gene (reference sequence). V was pared by 2 bases and J by 4 bases, with 3 bases of the junction left unmatched. CDR3 length equals 14 residues. Written as DNA, the CDR3 is TGTGCCAGCAGTTTAATGGGACAGGTAGAGACCCAGTACTTC. Its protein is CASSLMGQVETQYF.

The CDR3 reads CASSQPSDTQYF. The CDR3, as DNA: TGTGCCAGTAGTCAGCCGTCAGATACGCAGTATTTT. The chain carries TRBV19 and TRBJ2-3; D is unclear. The V end lost 5 bases, the J end lost 4 bases, and 7 bases lay between the germline ends. Germline V lookup: CDR1 LNHDA, CDR2 SQIVND (reference sequence). CDR3 size: 12 residues.

The chain is built from TRBV9 and TRBJ1-6, with 7 bases matching TRBD1. Unmatched junction bases numbered 9, after V lost 3 bases and J lost 9 bases. Germline CDR1 is SGDLS and CDR2 is YYNGEE. The CDR3 is 15 amino acids. CDR3 nucleotide sequence: TGTGCCAGCAGCGGTGTTGGGCAGGGGGGTTCACCCCTCCACTTT. It specifies CASSGVGQGGSPLHF.

This clone was picked up one time. V usage is TRBV29-1 and J usage is TRBJ2-1, with D uncertain. The CDR3 is 10 residues long. The germline V gene has CDR1 SQVTM and CDR2 ANQGSEA. V lost 5 bases and J 9 bases, leaving 8 bases between the germline ends. Here the CDR3 reads CSVKTGEQFF. For the CDR3, the DNA is TGCAGCGTTAAGACTGGTGAGCAGTTCTTC.

J is TRBJ1-2 and V is TRBV9; D is possibly TRBD1 (5 bases). Per the germline V gene, CDR1 is SGDLS and CDR2 is YYNGEE. Trimming left V 0 bases short and J 6 bases short, with 6 bases between. The CDR3 consists of 12 residues. The CDR3 DNA reads as TGTGCCAGCAGCGTAGGAGGGGATGGCTACACCTTC. Amino acids: CASSVGGDGYTF.

The V call is TRBV12-5, the J call TRBJ2-3; D is unclear. The V gene lost 2 bases and the J gene lost 2 bases, with 14 bases spanning the gap. Looked up from germline, CDR1 is LGHNT and CDR2 is FRNRAP. The CDR3 sequence is 16 residues long. CDR3 protein: CASGLNPHSATDTQYF. CDR3 DNA: TGTGCTAGTGGTTTGAACCCCCACAGCGCCACAGATACGCAGTATTTT.

The chain has TRBV28 and TRBJ2-5; 10 bases map to TRBD2. CDR3 size: 17 residues. V shed 2 bases, J shed 3 bases, and the junction held 9 bases outside the gene matches. The germline V gene has CDR1 MDHEN and CDR2 SYDVKM. The CDR3: CASSLGSGRTGEETQYF. As DNA, the CDR3 is TGTGCCAGCAGTTTAGGTAGCGGGAGGACCGGGGAAGAGACCCAGTACTTC.

The rearrangement uses TRBV18 and TRBJ1-1; unclear D gene. Germline CDR1 and CDR2: KGHSH and LQKENI. The CDR3 covers 14 residues. V lost 3 bases, J lost 1 base, and 9 bases lay in between. The CDR3 here is CASSPTQSNTEAFF. The CDR3 coding sequence is TGTGCCAGCTCACCCACCCAATCGAACACTGAAGCTTTCTTT.

This sequence joins TRBV5-1 and TRBJ2-2; 9 bases are shared with TRBD1. The CDR3 runs to 17 residues. V trimming: 4 bases; J trimming: 7 bases; junction bases outside the gene matches: 14. Germline CDR1 reads SGHRS; CDR2 reads YFSETQ. The CDR3 sequence is CASSRLGQGRSLGELFF. CDR3 sequence (DNA): TGCGCCAGCAGCAGGCTAGGACAGGGGAGGTCCCTCGGGGAGCTGTTTTTT.

The genes are TRBV2 and TRBJ2-7, with TRBD2 matching over 8 bases. The V gene end was trimmed by 7 bases and the J gene end by 4 bases; junction bases not matched to a gene: 12. Germline CDR1 is SNHLY and CDR2 is FYNNEI. The CDR3 totals 15 residues. CDR3 sequence: CASTETSVAGYEQYF. CDR3 coding DNA: TGTGCCAGCACTGAGACTAGCGTAGCTGGGTACGAGCAGTACTTC.